These T cell receptor beta chains were read from a single sample in a study of cytomegalovirus exposure and HLA in healthy donors. Only in-frame clones appear in the TCRdb table, and some are missing; sequencing was by immunoSEQ multiplex PCR. This table holds fewer than 120,000 clones, approximately 88% found once. Input material: PBMCs. Receptors were obtained from a woman aged 25 to 39 in good health and CMV-seropositive. Each CDR3 is given with its conserved first and last residue. The order of the fields is J gene, clone size, D gene, V gene, CDR3 protein, CDR3 DNA. A D gene is named only where the DNA matches it firmly. Clone size is shown for a subset of rows, as once, few, many or a class of expanded clone.

TRBJ1-4 | . | . | TRBV6-6 | CASSYTGRDEKLFF | TGTGCCAGCAGTTACACAGGGAGGGATGAAAAACTGTTTTTT
TRBJ2-7 | . | . | TRBV30 | CAWSDLELDEQYF | TGTGCCTGGAGTGACCTCGAGTTAGACGAGCAGTACTTC
TRBJ2-5 | . | . | TRBV25-1 | CASSRPGAQETQYF | TGTGCCAGCAGCCGGCCGGGTGCCCAAGAGACCCAGTACTTC
TRBJ2-3 | . | TRBD1 | TRBV10-3 | CAISELRGPLTDTQYF | TGTGCCATCAGTGAGTTGAGGGGGCCTCTGACAGATACGCAGTATTTT
TRBJ1-2 | . | . | TRBV29-1 | CSVLGLIGYTF | TGCAGCGTGCTGGGGCTGATTGGCTACACCTTC
TRBJ2-5 | . | . | TRBV5-1 | CASSLGGSLQETQYF | TGCGCCAGCAGCTTGGGGGGCAGCTTACAAGAGACCCAGTACTTC
TRBJ2-1 | . | TRBD2 | TRBV28 | CASSLGAGAYNEQFF | TGTGCCAGCAGTTTAGGGGCGGGAGCCTACAATGAGCAGTTCTTC
TRBJ1-1 | . | TRBD1 | TRBV5-4 | CALETRGLDSGEAFF | TGTGCACTGGAAACGAGGGGGCTTGATAGTGGTGAAGCTTTCTTT
TRBJ1-2 | . | . | TRBV5-5 | CASSLGQGTTNYGYTF | TGTGCCAGCAGCCTGGGGCAGGGAACTACAAACTATGGCTACACCTTC
TRBJ2-7 | . | TRBD2 | TRBV5-1 | CASSSGMASGAEQYF | TGCGCCAGCAGCTCGGGGATGGCTAGCGGGGCAGAGCAGTACTTC
TRBJ1-2 | . | . | TRBV4-3 | CASSPNRERDYGYTF | TGCGCCAGCAGCCCTAACAGGGAGAGAGACTATGGCTACACCTTC
TRBJ2-3 | . | TRBD2 | TRBV7-3 | CASSPGGAYYTDTQYF | TGTGCCAGCAGCCCCGGGGGGGCATACTACACAGATACGCAGTATTTT
TRBJ1-1 | once | . | TRBV13 | CASTPGGLSPEAFF | TGTGCCAGCACTCCGGGGGGCTTAAGTCCTGAAGCTTTCTTT
TRBJ1-1 | . | . | TRBV7-2 | CASTWWGGGTEAFF | TGTGCCAGCACCTGGTGGGGGGGAGGGACTGAAGCTTTCTTT
TRBJ1-1 | . | . | TRBV27 | CASSSRGLLGYTEAFF | TGTGCCAGCAGCTCAAGAGGGTTATTAGGGTACACTGAAGCTTTCTTT
TRBJ2-5 | . | . | TRBV4-1 | CASSQEGGRLETQYF | TGCGCCAGCAGCCAAGAAGGGGGACGCTTAGAGACCCAGTACTTC
TRBJ2-4 | . | TRBD1 | TRBV6-6 | CASSGRTGVQNIQYF | TGTGCCAGCAGTGGGCGGACAGGGGTCCAAAACATTCAGTACTTC
TRBJ1-1 | . | TRBD1 | TRBV9 | CASSVGPTGGITEAFF | TGTGCCAGCAGCGTGGGACCGACAGGGGGCATTACTGAAGCTTTCTTT
TRBJ2-3 | . | TRBD1 | TRBV5-1 | CASSLGTGGGTDTQYF | TGCGCCAGCAGCTTGGGGACAGGAGGAGGCACAGATACGCAGTATTTT
TRBJ2-2 | . | . | TRBV2 | CASMGARAGELFF | TGTGCCAGCATGGGGGCGCGCGCCGGGGAGCTGTTTTTT
TRBJ2-5 | . | . | TRBV20-1 | CSAELQETQYF | TGCAGTGCTGAACTACAAGAGACCCAGTACTTC
TRBJ1-4 | . | . | TRBV5-6 | CASSLTGFTNEKLFF | TGTGCCAGCAGCCTGACTGGGTTTACTAATGAAAAACTGTTTTTT
TRBJ2-7 | . | . | TRBV7-9 | CASSQKRQPPGEQYF | TGTGCCAGCAGCCAAAAACGACAGCCGCCGGGCGAGCAGTACTTC